This T cell receptor beta chain was sequenced for a study of PD-1 blockade in classical Hodgkin lymphoma. Study details: Intravenous nivolumab at 3 mg/kg was given to patients every 2 weeks. Study-wide points: CD4+ but not CD8+ TCR diversity rose significantly by C4D1.

Profiled with immunoSEQ multiplex PCR; TCRdb holds only in-frame clones, not every one. The sample lists tens of thousands of clones, 85% to 95% seen once, with approximately 8% in the top ten. About this clone itself: As yet, its antigen is unknown.

Described time point: cycle 4 day 1 (C4D1), after more than five weeks of nivolumab. Following autologous stem cell transplantation, relapse occurred in every patient, and exposure to brentuximab vedotin varied. Complete response, partial response or progressive disease constituted the best responses recorded. CDR3 length: 14 amino acids. Germline V gene data show CDR1 as MNHNS and CDR2 as SASEGT. The V segment lost 10 bases and the J segment 3 bases; nucleotides outside the gene matches: 6. The sequence derives from a human donor with classical Hodgkin lymphoma. Material: peripheral blood mononuclear cells (PBMCs), obtained before the fourth cycle of nivolumab. V and J are TRBV6-1 and TRBJ1-6; 7 bases match TRBD1. CDR3 nucleotide sequence: TGTGCCATATTGGGGGACAGCTATAATTCACCCCTCCACTTT. Encoded protein: CAILGDSYNSPLHF.